These 19 T cell receptor beta chains were sequenced from one sample in a study of CD8 T cells in Susac syndrome. Reverse transcription used roughly 0.45 to 1 ug RNA and random hexamers. TCRdb re-derived calls from the immunoSEQ multiplex PCR reads in MiXCR, one entry per CDR3 protein. The sample yields tens of thousands of distinct CDR3 sequences, roughly 94% seen once. Input material: CD4+ T cells from PBMCs. The receptors shown here come from a human donor with Susac syndrome.

This chain links TRBV20-1 with TRBJ2-7; possible D gene TRBD1, 6 bases. In germline, CDR1 is DFQATT, CDR2 SNEGSKA (reference sequence). This CDR3 region has 12 residues. V dropped 4 bases and J dropped 3 bases, with 10 bases sitting between them. CDR3 residues: CSATGQIYEQYF. In nucleotides, the CDR3 is TGCAGTGCTACAGGACAGATCTACGAGCAGTACTTC.

The J gene is TRBJ1-2, the V gene TRBV28, with 10 positions matching TRBD1. After removal of 3 bases from V and 5 bases from J, the junction contained 6 bases not matched to a gene. Germline CDR1 reads MDHEN; CDR2 reads SYDVKM. The CDR3 contains 15 residues. CDR3 in DNA: TGTGCCAGCAGTTTCTACGAGGACAGGGGGTATGGCTACACCTTC. Translating it yields CASSFYEDRGYGYTF.

The chain links TRBV6-5 to TRBJ2-5, with D perhaps TRBD1 (6 bases). This CDR3 is built from 15 residues. From germline, CDR1 is MNHEY and CDR2 SVGAGI. V was pared by 0 bases and J by 1 base, with 9 bases between. CDR3 sequence: CASSYSWDTQETQYF. The CDR3 coding sequence is TGTGCCAGCAGTTACTCATGGGACACCCAAGAGACCCAGTACTTC.

V gene TRBV29-1 combines with J gene TRBJ2-3; 7 nucleotides line up with TRBD2. V gave up 5 bases and J gave up 8 bases; unmatched junction bases: 10. Germline V CDR1 and CDR2: SQVTM, ANQGSEA. The CDR3 runs 13 residues. The CDR3 DNA reads TGCAGCGTTACCGGGACTACTATCATTACGCAGTATTTT. It specifies CSVTGTTIITQYF.

This chain links TRBV18 with TRBJ2-7; weak D call: TRBD1 (9 bases). The V and J ends lost 5 bases and 2 bases respectively, with 22 bases between them. Per the germline V gene, CDR1 is KGHSH and CDR2 is LQKENI. This CDR3 contains 17 residues. CDR3 DNA: TGTGCCAGCTCAGAACAGGGGGCTGGAGCGGGGGCCTACGAGCAGTACTTC. As protein: CASSEQGAGAGAYEQYF.

V gene TRBV28 combines with J gene TRBJ2-2; D may be TRBD1 (6 bases). The germline V gene encodes CDR1 MDHEN and CDR2 SYDVKM. Trimming stripped 4 bases from V and 3 bases from J, with 9 bases between. The CDR3 is 14 amino acids. CDR3 protein: CASSWGRDTGELFF. As DNA, the CDR3 is TGTGCCAGCAGTTGGGGGCGGGACACCGGGGAGCTGTTTTTT.

This chain uses TRBV12-3 or TRBV12-4 with TRBJ2-7; 11 positions match TRBD1. The V segment lost 6 bases and the J segment 6 bases; nucleotides outside the gene matches: 1. The CDR3 runs 12 residues. The CDR3 DNA reads TGTGCCAGCAGGGACAGGGGGCGCGAGCAGTACTTC. Translation: CASRDRGREQYF.

V is TRBV29-1 and J is TRBJ2-2; D tentatively reads TRBD1 or TRBD2 (6 bases each). This CDR3 contains 13 residues. V was clipped by 1 base and J by 6 bases, with 9 bases between them. Germline CDR1 reads SQVTM; CDR2 reads ANQGSEA. In nucleotides, the CDR3 is TGCAGCGTTGAAGGGGGGGCACCCGGGGAGCTGTTTTTT. Its translation is CSVEGGAPGELFF.

The V and J genes are TRBV19 and TRBJ1-4, with a tentative D call TRBD1 (6 bases). The CDR3 contains 11 residues. Germline V gene sequence: CDR1 LNHDA, CDR2 SQIVND (reference sequence). V was clipped by 10 bases and J by 7 bases, with 10 bases between them. The CDR3 is CATGTSEKLFF. The DNA for the CDR3 is TGTGCCACCGGGACATCTGAAAAACTGTTTTTT.

This clonotype showed up just once. The chain has TRBV12-3 or TRBV12-4 and TRBJ2-1; D may be TRBD1 or TRBD2 (5 bases each). The CDR3 is made up of 14 amino acids. Trimming left V 6 bases short and J 3 bases short, with 12 bases between. DNA of the CDR3: TGTGCCAGCAGCCGGGACCTCAGCTACAATGAGCAGTTCTTC. Translated, it gives CASSRDLSYNEQFF.

V is TRBV24-1 and J is TRBJ2-3; the D is unclear. Between the trimmed V and J ends, which lost 3 bases and 5 bases, there was a span of 2 bases. Germline CDR1 and CDR2: KGHDR and SFDVKD. This CDR3 contains 11 residues. Here the CDR3 reads CATSDEDTQYF. The CDR3 DNA sequence: TGTGCCACCAGTGATGAAGATACGCAGTATTTT.

V gene TRBV20-1 combines with J gene TRBJ2-3; 10 nucleotides align to TRBD2. J gave up 4 bases and V 1 base, and 5 bases lay outside the gene matches. CDR3 size: 15 residues. CDR1 and CDR2 from the germline V gene are DFQATT and SNEGSKA (reference sequence). This chain's CDR3 is CSARALAGGPDTQYF. DNA of the CDR3: TGCAGTGCTAGAGCCTTAGCGGGGGGCCCAGATACGCAGTATTTT.

Comment on this clonotype: Compared with germline, one end of the junction differs, possibly owing to a read error. J is TRBJ2-7 and V is TRBV14, with D unresolved. CDR3 size: 11 residues. CDR1 and CDR2 from the germline V gene are SGHDN and FVKESK. The CDR3 region is CASSQVGIQDF. For the CDR3, the DNA is TGTGCCAGCAGCCAAGTTGGGATCCAGGACTTC.

Written as DNA, the CDR3 is TGTGCCAGCAGTTTCGGACGTTGGGGACAGCCCTCCTACGAGCAGTACTTC. Its protein product is CASSFGRWGQPSYEQYF. The rearrangement links TRBV12-3 or TRBV12-4 to TRBJ2-7; 7 bases are a match to TRBD1. The CDR3 is 17 residues long. The junction had 11 bases not matched to a gene; V was cut back by 3 bases and J by 0 bases.

The chain couples TRBV30 to TRBJ1-5, with D perhaps TRBD1 (5 bases). V was trimmed by 5 bases and J by 7 bases, leaving 12 bases between them. CDR3 length equals 12 residues. The germline V gene has CDR1 GTSNPN and CDR2 SVGIG (reference sequence). The CDR3 sequence: CAWGGGNQPQHF. The CDR3 DNA reads TGTGCCTGGGGCGGGGGGAACCAGCCCCAGCATTTT.

V and J are TRBV29-1 and TRBJ2-5, with D perhaps being TRBD1 or TRBD2 (5 bases each). Trimming cost V 6 bases and J 1 base, with 18 bases left between them. Germline CDR1 SQVTM, CDR2 ANQGSEA. This CDR3 region has 15 residues. CDR3 sequence (DNA): TGCAGCGTCAAACAACTAGGGGCCCCCCAAGAGACCCAGTACTTC. It encodes CSVKQLGAPQETQYF.

This chain uses TRBV29-1 with TRBJ1-3; no clear D. Between the trimmed V and J ends, which lost 1 base and 1 base, there was a span of 2 bases. Germline values: CDR1 SQVTM, CDR2 ANQGSEA. The CDR3 is 12 residues long. DNA for the CDR3: TGCAGCGTTGAAGGGTCTGGAAACACCATATATTTT. Encoded protein: CSVEGSGNTIYF. Full variable domain (outside the CDR3, taken from reference TRBV29-1 and TRBJ1-3): SAVISQKPSRDICQRGTSLTIQCQVDSQVTMMFWYRQQPGQSLTLIATANQGSEATYESGFVIDKFPISRPNLTFSTLTVSNMSPEDSSIYLCSVEGSGNTIYFGEGSWLTVV.

The chain links TRBV20-1 to TRBJ2-1; 11 bases agree with TRBD2. V lost 1 base and J lost 6; bases outside the gene matches: 2. The CDR3 covers 14 residues. Germline assignment: CDR1 DFQATT and CDR2 SNEGSKA (reference sequence). CDR3 nucleotides: TGCAGTGCTAGAGGGCTAGCGGGGGGCAATGAGCAGTTCTTC. The encoded protein is CSARGLAGGNEQFF.

The rearrangement joins TRBV14 to TRBJ1-1, with TRBD1 identical over 7 bases. The CDR3 is 15 residues long. Germline values: CDR1 SGHDN, CDR2 FVKESK. J was trimmed by 1 base and V by 4 bases; bases with no gene match: 6. CDR3 sequence reads: CASSRTQGRNTEAFF. As DNA, the CDR3 is TGTGCCAGCAGCCGTACACAGGGGAGGAACACTGAAGCTTTCTTT.